Detailed here is one TCR beta chain. Its matching antigen is unknown. The entry originates in a study of blood T cells in healthy people across ages. Overall study results and limits: Samples with more naive T cells showed higher observed beta diversity.

Trimming removed 11 bases from V and 5 bases from J, with 18 bases in between. This CDR3 is 13 amino acids long. Germline V gene data show CDR1 as MDHEN and CDR2 as SYDVKM. PCR was performed a second time for about 6 to 12 cycles using a sample-barcoded 5' primer and a J-beta primer mix. TCRdb fed the 5' RACE reads into MiXCR, producing one record per CDR3 protein. The sample consists of about 1,500,000 distinct CDR3 sequences, 28% of them appearing once. The rearrangement joins TRBV28 to TRBJ1-1, with a weak D call TRBD1 (6 bases). The sequenced sample was blood. The sequence derives from a woman in her 30s in good health. The DNA of the CDR3 is TGTGCCGGCGGGGGGGGCGCGAGAACTGAAGCTTTCTTT. Its protein is CAGGGGARTEAFF. The full variable domain, in which reference TRBV28 and TRBJ1-1 provide the parts outside the CDR3, is DVKVTQSSRYLVKRTGEKVFLECVQDMDHENMFWYRQDPGLGLRLIYFSYDVKMKEKGDIPEGYSVSREKKERFSLILESASTNQTSMYLCAGGGGARTEAFFGQGTRLTVV.